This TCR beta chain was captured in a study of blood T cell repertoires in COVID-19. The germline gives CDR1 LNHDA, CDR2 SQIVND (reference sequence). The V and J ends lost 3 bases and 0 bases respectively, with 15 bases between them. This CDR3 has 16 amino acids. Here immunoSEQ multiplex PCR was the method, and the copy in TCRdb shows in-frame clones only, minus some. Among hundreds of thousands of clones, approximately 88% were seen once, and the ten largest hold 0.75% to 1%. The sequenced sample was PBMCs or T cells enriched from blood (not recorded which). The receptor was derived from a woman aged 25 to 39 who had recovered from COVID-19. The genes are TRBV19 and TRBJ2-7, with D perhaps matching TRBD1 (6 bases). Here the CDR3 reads CASSMGPQGSSYEQYF. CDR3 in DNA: TGTGCCAGTAGTATGGGGCCACAGGGAAGCTCCTACGAGCAGTACTTC. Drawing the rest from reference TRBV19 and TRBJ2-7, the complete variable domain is DGGITQSPKYLFRKEGQNVTLSCEQNLNHDAMYWYRQDPGQGLRLIYYSQIVNDFQKGDIAEGYSVSREKKESFPLTVTSAQKNPTAFYLCASSMGPQGSSYEQYFGPGTRLTVT.